This T cell receptor (beta chain) was identified during a study of T cells after yellow fever vaccination. The CDR3 loop spans 13 amino acids. Germline CDR1 reads LGHDT; CDR2 reads YNNKEL (reference sequence). With V trimmed by 3 bases and J by 6 bases, 1 base remained unmatched. The 5'RACE template-switching step produced TCR cDNA and added a universal primer site and UMIs. TCRdb used MiXCR to reprocess the 5' RACE reads, holding one entry per CDR3 protein. The table includes 200,000 to 250,000 distinct CDR3 sequences, 3.2% detected once. Study observations and caveats: The secondary response showed a weaker magnitude and a faster peak, day 5 versus 15. Highly abundant clonotypes carried over from the bulk population could end up in FACS-sorted repertoires as contaminants.

This clonotype was recorded at least ten times. Its specificity is unknown. The receptor was isolated from a man between 18 and 35 years old who received the YFV17D yellow fever vaccine. V and J are TRBV3-1 and TRBJ2-1; 8 bases agree with TRBD2. Sample: CD4+ T cells sorted from PBMCs, taken 10 days after the yellow fever booster vaccination. The CDR3 spells CASSHGTSNEQFF. In DNA form, the CDR3 reads TGTGCCAGCAGCCACGGGACTAGCAATGAGCAGTTCTTC.